Below are 19 T cell receptor beta chains sequenced from a single sample in a study of CD8 T cells in ankylosing spondylitis. General study results and limits: Characteristic, it appeared, of ankylosing spondylitis blood was a TCR beta motif of roughly 8 highly homologous variants.

No cognate antigen is known for these TCRs. Each CDR3 protein gets one entry after TCRdb re-called the 5' RACE reads with MiXCR. The data contain approximately 300,000 distinct CDR3 sequences, 6.5% to 10% of them singletons. The sample was blood, either unsorted or a sorted T cell fraction (not recorded which). The receptors derive from a male donor with ankylosing spondylitis.

Ten or more counts support this clonotype. The V and J genes are TRBV29-1 and TRBJ2-3; TRBD2 aligns across 7 bases. V gave up 5 bases and J gave up 4 bases; unmatched junction bases: 6. Per germline, CDR1 SQVTM and CDR2 ANQGSEA. This CDR3 is 13 amino acids long. The CDR3 reads CSVQRDIPDTQYF. DNA of the CDR3: TGCAGCGTTCAGCGGGATATCCCAGATACGCAGTATTTT.

This clonotype has more than one count but fewer than ten. V usage is TRBV20-1 and J usage is TRBJ2-7, with 7 bases that match TRBD2. V lost 1 base, J lost 2 bases, and 5 bases stayed unmatched. The CDR3 spans 14 residues. Germline CDR1 is DFQATT and CDR2 is SNEGSKA (reference sequence). The CDR3 bases are TGCAGTGCTAGAGGTGTTAGCGGGCCCTACGAGCAGTACTTC. It is translated as CSARGVSGPYEQYF.

This clonotype was counted at least ten times. The CDR3 coding sequence is TGTGCCAGCAGTGAATACGAAGGACTAGCGGGGTACGAGCAGTACTTC. It yields the protein CASSEYEGLAGYEQYF. The V call is TRBV25-1, the J call TRBJ2-7; 12 nucleotides align to TRBD2. Germline CDR1 is MGHDK and CDR2 is SYGVNS. This CDR3 contains 16 residues. The ends lost 0 bases at V and 4 bases at J; junction bases unmatched: 4.

The CDR3 DNA reads as TGTGCCATCAGGTCCAGGACCACAGATACGCAGTATTTT. It translates to CAIRSRTTDTQYF. The chain joins TRBV10-3 to TRBJ2-3; unclear D gene. Germline values: CDR1 ENHRY, CDR2 SYGVKD. The CDR3 spans 13 residues. The V gene lost 6 bases and the J gene lost 2 bases, with 9 bases spanning the gap.

This clonotype has just a few counts. V is TRBV7-3 and J is TRBJ2-7, with TRBD2 identical over 11 bases. V gave up 2 bases and J gave up 0 bases; unmatched junction bases: 3. The CDR3 sequence is 16 residues long. Germline values: CDR1 SGHTA, CDR2 FQGTGA. Here the CDR3 reads CASSLEGTSGSYEQYF. CDR3 DNA sequence: TGTGCCAGCAGCTTAGAGGGGACTAGCGGCTCCTACGAGCAGTACTTC.

The V and J genes are TRBV7-2 and TRBJ2-1; weak D call: TRBD2 (5 bases). V dropped 4 bases and J dropped 3 bases, with 13 bases sitting between them. Looked up from germline, CDR1 is SGHTA and CDR2 is FQGNSA. The CDR3 totals 15 residues. The CDR3 region is CASSSDYASYNEQFF. CDR3 DNA: TGTGCCAGCAGCTCCGACTACGCTAGCTACAATGAGCAGTTCTTC.

This clonotype was detected ten times or more. The chain joins TRBV5-1 to TRBJ2-7; TRBD2 matches 11 bases. The trim removed 6 bases at V and 3 bases at J, leaving 5 bases unmatched. CDR1 SGHRS and CDR2 YFSETQ come from the germline V gene. This CDR3 spans 14 amino acids. Here the CDR3 reads CASTQTSGNYEQYF. The CDR3 DNA reads TGCGCCAGCACCCAGACTAGCGGGAACTACGAGCAGTACTTC.

This clonotype was seen at least ten times. This chain joins TRBV5-1 and TRBJ2-5; D is uncertain. Trimming shortened V by 0 bases and J by 2 bases, and 14 bases separated the two germline ends. The CDR3 runs 16 residues. In germline, CDR1 is SGHRS, CDR2 YFSETQ. DNA of the CDR3: TGCGCCAGCAGCTTGGTATTGTCCGGATCACAAGAGACCCAGTACTTC. This sequence encodes CASSLVLSGSQETQYF.

The V gene is TRBV18, the J gene TRBJ2-1; TRBD1 matches at 7 bases. CDR1 KGHSH and CDR2 LQKENI come from the germline V gene. Unmatched junction bases numbered 4, after V lost 8 bases and J lost 0 bases. The CDR3 runs to 14 residues. CDR3 nucleotide sequence: TGTGCCAGCACGGGACAGAGCTCCTACAATGAGCAGTTCTTC. The encoded protein is CASTGQSSYNEQFF.

This clonotype was seen a few times. The CDR3 loop reads CASSQGSLYEENTEAFF. DNA of the CDR3: TGCGCCAGCAGTCAGGGGTCTCTATATGAGGAGAACACTGAAGCTTTCTTT. J is TRBJ1-1 and V is TRBV23-1; D not resolved. TRBV23-1 is an open reading frame whose function is uncertain. CDR3 size: 17 residues. The ends were cut back, 3 bases at V and 1 base at J, with 18 bases in the middle.

This clonotype was detected many times. This sequence joins TRBV5-1 and TRBJ2-7, with 10 bases lining up with TRBD1. Trimming removed 4 bases from V and 3 bases from J; junction bases left unmatched: 13. This CDR3 has 17 residues. Germline CDR1 and CDR2: SGHRS and YFSETQ. CDR3 DNA: TGCGCCAGCAGCCCGGACAGGGGGACCTCAATCTACTACGAGCAGTACTTC. It codes for CASSPDRGTSIYYEQYF.

V is TRBV7-2 and J is TRBJ2-7; D possibly corresponds to TRBD2 (6 bases). CDR1 SGHTA and CDR2 FQGNSA come from the germline V gene. This CDR3 contains 15 residues. The V gene lost 1 base and the J gene lost 9 bases, with 19 bases spanning the gap. CDR3 bases: TGTGCCAGCAGCTTAGAGCGGGCGACCCGGGTAGGGCAGTACTTC. Translated: CASSLERATRVGQYF.

This clonotype has only a few counts. This rearrangement joins TRBV28 to TRBJ2-7; TRBD2 aligns across 10 bases. Trimming cost V 7 bases and J 4 bases; bases outside gene matches: 13. The V gene's germline CDR1 is MDHEN and CDR2 SYDVKM. The CDR3 spans 16 residues. The CDR3: CASTAGPASGRYEQYF. The CDR3 DNA sequence: TGTGCCAGCACCGCAGGGCCGGCTAGCGGGAGATACGAGCAGTACTTC.

There are a few counts of this clonotype. V is TRBV6-2 or TRBV6-3 and J is TRBJ2-1; D may match TRBD1 or TRBD2 (5 bases each). V was shortened by 7 bases and J by 6 bases, with 19 bases between the two germline ends. Germline CDR1 reads MNHEY; CDR2 reads SVGEGT. This CDR3 comprises 15 residues. The CDR3, as DNA: TGTGCCAGCACCCCCCGGGGCACAGTCGGCAATGAGCAGTTCTTC. The encoded protein is CASTPRGTVGNEQFF.

This clonotype was counted only a few times. The CDR3 DNA reads as TGTGCCAGCAGCCAAGGACAGGTTTGGGATAATGAAAAACTGTTTTTT. Protein sequence: CASSQGQVWDNEKLFF. The V gene is TRBV4-2, the J gene TRBJ1-4; perhaps TRBD1 as D (6 bases). CDR3 length: 16 amino acids. Trimming took off 1 base at V and 4 bases at J, with 13 bases between the two ends. Germline loops: CDR1 LGHNA, CDR2 YNFKEQ.

This chain connects TRBV18 to TRBJ1-6, with D perhaps matching TRBD1 (6 bases). The V end lost 3 bases, the J end lost 7 bases, and 16 bases lay between the germline ends. Germline V gene sequence: CDR1 KGHSH, CDR2 LQKENI. The CDR3 covers 16 residues. CDR3 sequence (DNA): TGTGCCAGCTCACCTCAAACTCGGACAGAGAATTCACCCCTCCACTTT. Translation gives CASSPQTRTENSPLHF.

This clonotype turned up a few times. The rearrangement links TRBV5-1 to TRBJ1-1; D unresolved. Germline CDR1 reads SGHRS; CDR2 reads YFSETQ. The CDR3 is 18 amino acids. The V end was cut by 5 bases, the J end by 0 bases, with 23 bases between. CDR3 bases: TGCGCCAGCAGTTCGTCAATCAGAGGAACAGTAGTGAACACTGAAGCTTTCTTT. Translation gives CASSSSIRGTVVNTEAFF.

The CDR3 here is CASSEVGSYNEQFF. The CDR3 nucleotides are TGTGCCAGTAGTGAGGTGGGCTCCTACAATGAGCAGTTCTTC. This chain uses TRBV19 with TRBJ2-1; D remains unclear. This CDR3 is 14 amino acids long. Trimming left V 5 bases short and J 0 bases short, with 8 bases between. From germline, CDR1 is LNHDA and CDR2 SQIVND (reference sequence).

This clonotype occurred a few times. The DNA of the CDR3 is TGTGCCAGCAGCTCCTGGACAGGGGGCTATGGCTACACCTTC. As protein: CASSSWTGGYGYTF. The chain joins TRBV7-8 to TRBJ1-2; 10 positions match TRBD1. The CDR3 has 14 amino acids. The ends lost 4 bases at V and 4 bases at J; junction bases unmatched: 3. Germline lookup yields CDR1 SGHVS and CDR2 FQNEAQ.